The 15 T cell receptor beta chains below were found in one sample sequenced in a study of T cell changes during pregnancy in multiple sclerosis. Repertoires were generated with immunoSEQ multiplex PCR, while TCRdb's copy carries only in-frame clones and drops some. Here the sample spans fewer than 95,000 clones, over 80% being singletons. Sequenced here: peripheral blood, sampled in the first trimester of pregnancy. The source is a female donor with multiple sclerosis, enrolled in a pregnancy study.

The chain couples TRBV5-4 to TRBJ2-1; D perhaps matches TRBD2 (6 bases). The V gene lost 4 bases and the J gene lost 6 bases, with 14 bases spanning the gap. This CDR3 is 14 amino acids long. CDR1 is SGHNT and CDR2 is YYREEE in the germline V gene (reference sequence). CDR3 region: CASSIGGAGNEQFF. In DNA, the CDR3 is TGTGCCAGCAGCATCGGAGGGGCCGGCAATGAGCAGTTCTTC. The whole variable domain, filled in from reference TRBV5-4 and TRBJ2-1, reads ETGVTQSPTHLIKTRGQQVTLRCSSQSGHNTVSWYQQALGQGPQFIFQYYREEENGRGNFPPRFSGLQFPNYSSELNVNALELDDSALYLCASSIGGAGNEQFFGPGTRLTVL.

The V gene is TRBV9, the J gene TRBJ2-1, with TRBD2 identical over 8 bases. Losses at the gene ends were 1 base for V and 5 bases for J; bases not matched to a gene: 5. The length of the CDR3 is 15 residues. CDR1 and CDR2 from the germline V gene are SGDLS and YYNGEE. CDR3 region: CASSVSGGQHNEQFF. In nucleotides, the CDR3 is TGTGCCAGCAGCGTATCGGGGGGGCAGCACAATGAGCAGTTCTTC.

This chain connects TRBV6-1 to TRBJ2-3; D is undetermined. CDR3 length: 12 amino acids. Trimming cost V 2 bases and J 7 bases, with 7 bases left between them. Per germline, CDR1 MNHNS and CDR2 SASEGT. This chain's CDR3 is CASSELLNTQYF. For the CDR3, the DNA is TGTGCCAGCAGTGAACTTTTAAATACGCAGTATTTT.

The gene calls are TRBV18 and TRBJ2-7; tentatively, D is TRBD1 (6 bases). CDR3 length: 13 residues. V was pared by 3 bases and J by 3 bases, with 9 bases between. Germline lookup yields CDR1 KGHSH and CDR2 LQKENI. The CDR3 loop reads CASSPGHRYEQYF. As DNA, the CDR3 is TGTGCCAGCTCACCGGGACACCGCTACGAGCAGTACTTC.

A remark on this clone: The junction departs from germline at one end; a sequencing error may be responsible. This chain joins TRBV10-1 and TRBJ2-5; 7 positions agree with TRBD1. CDR3 length equals 14 residues. The V gene's germline CDR1 is WNHNN and CDR2 SYGVQD (reference sequence). CDR3 sequence (DNA): TGCGTCAGCAGTACCCGGGACAGCGGAGAGACCCAGTACTTC. It codes for CVSSTRDSGETQYF.

This chain uses TRBV7-3 with TRBJ2-7, with 7 bases lining up with TRBD1. The V segment lost 5 bases and the J segment 5 bases; nucleotides outside the gene matches: 6. The CDR3 extends over 13 amino acids. CDR1 and CDR2 from the germline V gene are SGHTA and FQGTGA. The CDR3 DNA reads as TGTGCCAGCAGCCCCTCCGACAGGGACGAGCAGTACTTC. Translated: CASSPSDRDEQYF.

The chain links TRBV5-6 to TRBJ2-1; maybe TRBD1 (5 bases). The CDR3 runs 13 residues. Germline CDR1 reads SGHDT; CDR2 reads YYEEEE. The V end was cut by 5 bases, the J end by 7 bases, with 13 bases between. The CDR3 nucleotides are TGTGCCAGCAGGTTTGCCGACAGAAATGAGCAGTTCTTC. It yields the protein CASRFADRNEQFF.

The rearrangement uses TRBV7-9 and TRBJ2-7; 11 bases match TRBD1. V shed 0 bases and J 4 bases; nucleotides not matched to a gene: 8. CDR1 SEHNR and CDR2 FQNEAQ come from the germline V gene (reference sequence). This CDR3 contains 17 residues. CDR3 loop: CASSLALGQGGGYEQYF. CDR3 nucleotides: TGTGCCAGCAGCTTAGCCCTGGGACAGGGGGGGGGATACGAGCAGTACTTC.

V usage is TRBV5-1 and J usage is TRBJ2-1; no reliable D call. V was pared by 0 bases and J by 7 bases, with 2 bases between. CDR1 is SGHRS, CDR2 YFSETQ, per germline. The CDR3 runs to 11 residues. In nucleotides, the CDR3 is TGCGCCAGCAGCTTGGCAAATGAGCAGTTCTTC. Protein product: CASSLANEQFF.

The gene calls are TRBV19 and TRBJ2-3; a possible D gene is TRBD1 (6 bases). CDR1 is LNHDA and CDR2 is SQIVND in the germline V gene (reference sequence). The V gene lost 7 bases and the J gene lost 0 bases, with 14 bases spanning the gap. This CDR3 spans 15 amino acids. CDR3 residues: CASTPTGISTDTQYF. The CDR3 DNA reads TGTGCCAGTACCCCTACAGGGATCAGCACAGATACGCAGTATTTT. Using reference TRBV19 and TRBJ2-3 for the parts outside the CDR3, the full variable domain is DGGITQSPKYLFRKEGQNVTLSCEQNLNHDAMYWYRQDPGQGLRLIYYSQIVNDFQKGDIAEGYSVSREKKESFPLTVTSAQKNPTAFYLCASTPTGISTDTQYFGPGTRLTVL.

The rearrangement uses TRBV6-6 and TRBJ2-2; tentatively, D is TRBD2 (5 bases). The V gene's germline CDR1 is MNHNY and CDR2 SVGAGI (reference sequence). The CDR3 is 13 residues long. The V end was cut by 7 bases, the J end by 4 bases, with 10 bases between. The CDR3 reads CASKLAGTGELFF. In nucleotides, the CDR3 is TGTGCCAGCAAGCTAGCCGGCACCGGGGAGCTGTTTTTT.

The chain recombines TRBV2 with TRBJ2-7; 12 bases are a match to TRBD2. Germline V gene data show CDR1 as SNHLY and CDR2 as FYNNEI. V lost 7 bases to trimming and J lost 1 base; unmatched junction nucleotides: 5. The CDR3 loop spans 15 amino acids. In DNA form, the CDR3 reads TGTGCCAGCAACCACGGACTAGCGGGGTCCTACGAGCAGTACTTC. This gives the protein CASNHGLAGSYEQYF.

J is TRBJ2-7 and V is TRBV6-6, with 9 nucleotides matching TRBD2. CDR3 length: 14 amino acids. V shed 5 bases, J shed 3 bases, and the junction held 5 bases outside the gene matches. Germline-derived CDR1 and CDR2 are MNHNY and SVGAGI (reference sequence). The CDR3 region has the DNA TGTGCCAGCAGTCTAGCGGGGCTTTTCTACGAGCAGTACTTC. Translating it yields CASSLAGLFYEQYF.

The chain has TRBV7-9 and TRBJ1-3; perhaps TRBD1 as D (6 bases). Germline lookup yields CDR1 SEHNR and CDR2 FQNEAQ (reference sequence). The CDR3 is 15 amino acids. V lost 4 bases to trimming and J lost 4 bases, with 14 bases between them. CDR3 nucleotides: TGTGCCAGCAGCTATTGGGGGGGGCAAGGAAACACCATATATTTT. This translates into CASSYWGGQGNTIYF.

The gene calls are TRBV27 and TRBJ1-2, with TRBD1 identical over 7 bases. The CDR3 length is 16 residues. Germline V CDR1 and CDR2: MNHEY, SMNVEV (reference sequence). V gave up 1 base and J gave up 1 base; unmatched junction bases: 6. CDR3: CASSLFSRGVNYGYTF. CDR3 coding DNA: TGTGCCAGCAGTTTATTTAGCAGGGGGGTTAACTATGGCTACACCTTC.